What follows describes a single T cell receptor (beta chain). Its specificity is unknown. The record originates from a study of T cell repertoires in cytomegalovirus infection. Study at large: Through public TCR beta signatures, both CMV infection and matching HLA type were indicated. Study outcomes and limitations: Carriers of CMV plus the relevant HLA were identified by cumulative public TCR beta family frequency. HLA-C-restricted, CMV-specific TCR beta clonotypes were dominant ex vivo.

Looked up from germline, CDR1 is SGHTA and CDR2 is FQGNSA. Trimming removed 6 bases from V and 1 base from J; junction bases left unmatched: 7. This CDR3 has 15 residues. TCRdb called the reads again in MiXCR, with one record for every CDR3 protein. The repertoire holds 630,000 or so distinct CDR3 sequences, with 20% to 25% as singletons. Sequenced: CD8+ T cells from PBMCs. V is TRBV7-2 and J is TRBJ2-3; 7 nucleotides line up with TRBD2. The sequence derives from a human donor in good health (CMV status not recorded). Some clones in this sample may be carry-over from other donors' samples. The CDR3 here is CASRPDTSGTDTQYF. For the CDR3, the DNA is TGTGCCAGCAGACCCGACACTAGCGGCACAGATACGCAGTATTTT.